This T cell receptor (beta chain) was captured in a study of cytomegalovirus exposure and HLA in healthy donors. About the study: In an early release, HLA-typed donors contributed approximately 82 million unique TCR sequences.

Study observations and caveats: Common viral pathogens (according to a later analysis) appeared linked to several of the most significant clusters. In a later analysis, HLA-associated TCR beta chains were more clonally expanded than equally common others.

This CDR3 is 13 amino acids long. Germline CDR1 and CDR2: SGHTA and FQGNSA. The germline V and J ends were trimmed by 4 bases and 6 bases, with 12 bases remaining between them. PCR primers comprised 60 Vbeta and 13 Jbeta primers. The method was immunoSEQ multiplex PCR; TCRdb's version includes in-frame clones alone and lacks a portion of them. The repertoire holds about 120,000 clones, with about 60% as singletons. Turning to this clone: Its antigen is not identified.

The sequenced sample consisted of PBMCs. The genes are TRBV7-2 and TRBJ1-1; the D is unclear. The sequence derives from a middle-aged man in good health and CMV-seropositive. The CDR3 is CASSSTGGAEAFF. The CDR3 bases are TGTGCCAGCAGCTCCACGGGAGGCGCTGAAGCTTTCTTT.